A single TCR beta chain is shown here with its context. Its antigen is unknown. This clone may be a read error of a much larger clone one base away. The library was made by multiplex PCR. Reads for this sample came from an Illumina HiSeq 4000. TCR beta libraries were built with iRepertoire HTBI primers and Arm-PCR amplification of CDR3 regions. Before sequencing, the PCR products went through gel purification. The paper's processing steps were these. Gene usage analysis of CDR3 amino acid clonotypes relied on the 60 or so TRBV and 14 TRBJ segments identified across samples. COPE and FqMerger were used to merge the filtered high-quality paired reads into contigs. Contigs were aligned with BLAST to IMGT TRBV, TRBD and TRBJ reference genes, and CDR3 was defined per IMGT. Highly expanded clones were defined as clonotypes with a frequency above 0.1%. Shannon entropy was used to measure repertoire diversity, and the Gini coefficient was used to measure V-J evenness. A clonotype was considered public if more than one individual shared it. TCRdb reworked the public reads: Q25 trimming with fastp, MiXCR clone assembly, productive beta chains retained. Identical CDR3 protein sequences are pooled into one entry, listed with their most common genes and DNA. The authors' filters were not applied to this entry. This sample gives roughly 520,000 distinct CDR3 sequences in total; around 12% of them show up just once. The top ten clones comprise almost 9% of the sample.

The data were obtained in a study of regulatory T cells in long-lasting Graves disease (dated by TCRdb to the early 2020s). About the investigation overall: Antithyroid drugs had been taken for less than 3 months by newly diagnosed Graves' disease patients. The study was registered as a clinical trial and conducted in China. Peripheral blood TCR sequencing and RNA sequencing compared persistent Graves' disease patients with newly diagnosed Graves' disease patients. A total of 33 samples were covered by TCR sequencing, comprising roughly 13 persistent and 20 or so newly diagnosed Graves' disease patients.

From cysteine to phenylalanine, the CDR3 is 15 amino acids long. CDR3 DNA only is kept here, 45 bases in frame from base 1. The trim is 2 bases for V and 6 bases for J, with a gap of 16 bases between the germline ends. CDR1 and CDR2 were assigned from the germline V gene as MNHEY and SVGEGT. The time point label corresponds to: newly diagnosed GD, antithyroid drugs for less than 3 months. RNA was extracted from PBMCs in TRIzol for both TCR sequencing and RNA sequencing. Graves' disease was diagnosed according to American Thyroid Association guidelines. Recruitment of patients was carried out at an endocrinology department in Xi'an, China. From each patient, about 9.7 milliliters of peripheral blood was collected into an EDTA anticoagulant tube. Ficoll Paque Plus density gradient separation was used to isolate PBMCs, and no additional T cell sorting was done. An Agilent 2100 Bioanalyzer and agarose gel were used to assess RNA quality, and a NanoDrop 2000 was used to measure RNA concentration.

Here is what the overall study found, with its caveats: Because the primary lesion, thyroid tissue, could not be accessed, the study looked at peripheral blood alone. Persistent disease showed preferential use of TRBV28, TRBJ1-2 and TRBJ2-5, whereas newly diagnosed disease favored TRBV20-1 and TRBJ2-1. Sequencing and analysis were restricted to the TCR beta chain. The authors acknowledged the small sample size as a limitation that may reduce accuracy. Compared with newly diagnosed patients, persistent Graves' disease patients had lower TCR Shannon entropy and fewer highly expanded clones, which suggests clonal expansion. Patients with persistent disease shared more public clonotypes (about 3,000) than newly diagnosed patients did (more than 900).

The data also belong to a second study, concerning T cells in Graves' hyperthyroidism and ophthalmopathy. From the second report: Stable Graves' hyperthyroidism was defined as no progression to ophthalmopathy during 18 months of follow-up. The hyperthyroidism patients were between 18 and 65 years old and newly diagnosed, with a disease duration of less than 2 months. The study excluded patients with uncontrolled infections, other autoimmune diseases, pregnancy or lactation. Diagnoses were established on the basis of clinical symptoms, serum thyroxine and TRAb, thyroid ultrasound, and orbital computed tomography. The first round of RT-PCR for the TCR CDR3 was performed with the HTBI primer set and the Qiagen OneStep RT-PCR kit. Blood samples also contained most of the expanded thyroid clonotypes (frequency above 0.001), which suggests that blood repertoires may reflect thyroid immune responses. A 13 V-J signature model separated ophthalmopathy from stable hyperthyroidism, with around 88% sensitivity and about 81% specificity in cross-validation and 80%/75% in testing. In validation, progression to ophthalmopathy was predicted by the model with roughly 69% sensitivity and roughly 72% specificity, a median of roughly 6.4 months before onset. TCR V-J signatures able to tell the groups apart were searched for in a discovery cohort of some 100 patients, of whom 43 had Graves' ophthalmopathy and 57 had stable Graves' hyperthyroidism. Prospective prediction of ophthalmopathy was tested in an independent validation cohort consisting of under 20 hyperthyroidism patients and around 17 patients who later progressed to ophthalmopathy. The 100 or so discovery patients were divided at random into training and test sets in a 7:3 ratio. In addition, the study compared T-cell repertoires in thyroid tissue and in blood from 6 or 7 Graves' hyperthyroidism patients. Once sampling was done, hyperthyroidism patients were given methimazole at a starting dose of 30 mg daily, whereas ophthalmopathy patients were given high-dose intravenous methylprednisolone. The libraries were constructed in a second round of multiplex PCR and then size-selected and purified. Sequencing of the libraries was done on an Illumina HiSeq2000 using paired-end 100 bp reads. SOAPnuke was used to process the raw data, throwing out any read that contained adapters or uncalled bases, had a mean Phred below 15, or lacked an exact constant-primer or identifier match. COPE v1.2.5 was used to merge the high-quality paired reads, and each unique nucleotide sequence was defined as a clonotype. Clonotypes were aligned to IMGT TRBV, TRBD and TRBJ reference segments using MiTCR v1.1. Only V-J combinations with frequency above 0.0001, covering approximately 99% of repertoires, were analysed. The TCS score was defined as F50 (clonal expansion) divided by E x V (chaos), with BLOSUM62-based TCRdist calculated between CDR3 peptides within each V-J. Welch's t-statistics and random forest reduced some 510 V-J features to 13, which were used in a naive Bayes classifier (R e1071). Sample size was not statistically predetermined, and blinding of investigators to group allocation was not performed. The paper describes TCR Vbeta CDR3 sequencing of 135 peripheral blood samples, made up of about 40 ophthalmopathy patients, 70 to 75 hyperthyroidism patients and 17 progressor patients.

The chain is assembled from TRBV6-2 or TRBV6-3 and TRBJ1-2, with the D gene uncertain. The sequence derives from a woman aged 25-40 years with Graves disease. Donor details come from another sample of the same person, matched by shared clones. The input for sequencing was peripheral blood mononuclear cells (PBMCs), taken at new diagnosis, from a patient treated with antithyroid drugs. The CDR3 amino acid sequence is: CASSYGTGAVHGYTF. The DNA sequence is as follows: TGTGCCAGCAGTTACGGTACGGGCGCAGTGCATGGCTACACCTTC.